This T cell receptor beta chain was obtained from a study of OX40 agonist ivuxolimab in advanced cancers. Study overall: Three patients got partial responses; one had hepatocellular carcinoma and two had cutaneous melanoma.

This clone appeared once. Its antigen is unknown. The investigators sampled blood at baseline, at cycle 4 day 1, and at cycle 7 day 1. Study-wide results and caveats: Normalized T-cell clonal expansion was also low in some nonresponders.

Method: immunoSEQ multiplex PCR; TCRdb's copy keeps in-frame clones and lacks some. The repertoire holds about 48,000 clones, with about 85% as singletons. The CDR3 covers 17 residues. Germline CDR1 MDHEN, CDR2 SYDVKM. The germline V and J ends were trimmed by 5 bases and 0 bases, with 17 bases remaining between them. V and J are TRBV28 and TRBJ1-3; D remains ambiguous. The sample was CD4+ or CD8+ T cells sorted from blood, taken in a trial of the OX40 agonist ivuxolimab. The source is an adult with an advanced solid tumor such as melanoma, head and neck, liver or kidney cancer. The CDR3 here is CASSGRLGRSSGNTIYF. CDR3 in DNA: TGTGCCAGCAGTGGCCGCCTGGGCAGGTCCTCTGGAAACACCATATATTTT.